The 3 T cell receptor beta chains below come from one sample, sequenced in a study of PD-L1 blockade in urothelial cancer. Only in-frame clones appear in the TCRdb table, and some are missing; sequencing was by immunoSEQ multiplex PCR. The sample has over 65,000 clones; around four fifths are singletons. The sample in question was PBMCs, obtained around atezolizumab (anti-PD-L1) treatment. All receptors derive from a man aged 70 or older with urothelial cancer.

The chain employs TRBV28 and TRBJ2-7; D may be TRBD2 (6 bases). The germline V and J ends were trimmed by 4 bases and 5 bases, with 18 bases remaining between them. Germline CDR1 MDHEN, CDR2 SYDVKM. The CDR3 has 15 residues. The CDR3 loop reads CASSSTSGLWNEQYF. In DNA form, the CDR3 reads TGTGCCAGCAGTTCCACTTCGGGACTCTGGAACGAGCAGTACTTC.

The chain recombines TRBV4-2 with TRBJ2-1; 13 bases fit TRBD2. J was trimmed by 7 bases and V by 0 bases; bases with no gene match: 6. The CDR3 covers 17 residues. CDR1 is LGHNA and CDR2 is YNFKEQ in the germline V gene. CDR3 in DNA: TGTGCCAGCAGCCAAGATACTCGGGGACTAGCGGGAAATGAGCAGTTCTTC. Translation gives CASSQDTRGLAGNEQFF.

V and J are TRBV28 and TRBJ2-3; 8 nucleotides agree with TRBD1. CDR3 length: 16 amino acids. With 6 bases clipped from V and 5 bases from J, the junction kept 13 bases outside the gene matches. Germline CDR1 reads MDHEN; CDR2 reads SYDVKM. CDR3 sequence: CASRSSGQGGRDTQYF. The CDR3 bases are TGTGCCAGCAGAAGTTCCGGACAGGGTGGGAGAGATACGCAGTATTTT.